This T cell receptor (beta chain) was sequenced during a study of blood T cell repertoires in COVID-19. About the study: Samples taken during acute and convalescent COVID-19 were collected in the United States, Italy and Spain.

About this clone itself: Other DNA sequences from this sample encode an identical CDR3 as well.

As processed by the authors: Amplification from reference gene primers served as the basis for estimated nucleated cell counts. Clones were read by immunoSEQ multiplex PCR, and TCRdb kept only the in-frame ones, dropping some. D and trimming were read from the DNA, whereas the V and J calls and clone size are those reported in that table. Among some 150,000 clones listed, 70% to 90% were seen once. The sequence derives from a middle-aged woman with active or convalescent COVID-19. The sequenced material came from peripheral blood.

CDR3 coding DNA: TGTGCCAGCAGTTTCAGGGGGAGGAACACTGAAGCTTTCTTT. Amino acid sequence: CASSFRGRNTEAFF. J is TRBJ1-1 and V is TRBV28, with 7 bases matching TRBD1. The V segment lost 3 bases and the J segment 1 base; nucleotides outside the gene matches: 2. CDR1 is MDHEN, CDR2 SYDVKM, per germline. The CDR3 runs 14 residues.